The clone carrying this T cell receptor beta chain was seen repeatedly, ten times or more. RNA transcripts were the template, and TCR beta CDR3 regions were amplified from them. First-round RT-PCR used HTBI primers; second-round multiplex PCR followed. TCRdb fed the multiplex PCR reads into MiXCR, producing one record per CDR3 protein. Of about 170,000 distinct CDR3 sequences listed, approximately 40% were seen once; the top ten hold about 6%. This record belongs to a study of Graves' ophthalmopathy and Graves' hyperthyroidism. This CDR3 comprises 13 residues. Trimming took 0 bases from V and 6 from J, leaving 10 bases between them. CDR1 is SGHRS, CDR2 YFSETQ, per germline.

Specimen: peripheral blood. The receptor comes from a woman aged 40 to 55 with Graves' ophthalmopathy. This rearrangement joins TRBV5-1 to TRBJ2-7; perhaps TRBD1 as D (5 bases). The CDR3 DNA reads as TGCGCCAGCAGCTTGGGACAGACATCCGAGCAGTACTTC. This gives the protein CASSLGQTSEQYF.